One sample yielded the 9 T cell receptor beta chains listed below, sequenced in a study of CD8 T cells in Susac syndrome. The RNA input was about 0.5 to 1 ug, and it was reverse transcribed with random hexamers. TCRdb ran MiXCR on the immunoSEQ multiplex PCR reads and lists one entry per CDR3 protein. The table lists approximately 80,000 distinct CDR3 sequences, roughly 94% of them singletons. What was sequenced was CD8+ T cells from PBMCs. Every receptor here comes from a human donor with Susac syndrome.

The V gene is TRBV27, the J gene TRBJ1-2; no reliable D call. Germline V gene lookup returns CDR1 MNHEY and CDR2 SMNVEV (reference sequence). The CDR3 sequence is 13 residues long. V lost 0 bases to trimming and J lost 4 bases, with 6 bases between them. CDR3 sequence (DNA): TGTGCCAGCAGTTTATCAGGTGCCTATGGCTACACCTTC. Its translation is CASSLSGAYGYTF.

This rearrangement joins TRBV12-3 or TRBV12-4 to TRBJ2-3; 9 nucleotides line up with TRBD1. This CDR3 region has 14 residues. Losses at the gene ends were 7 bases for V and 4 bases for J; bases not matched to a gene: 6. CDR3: CASMDRGGSDTQYF. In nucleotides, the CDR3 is TGTGCCAGCATGGACAGGGGAGGGTCAGATACGCAGTATTTT.

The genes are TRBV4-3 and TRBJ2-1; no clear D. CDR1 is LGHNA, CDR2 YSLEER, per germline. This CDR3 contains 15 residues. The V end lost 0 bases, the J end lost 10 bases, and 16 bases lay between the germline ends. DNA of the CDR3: TGCGCCAGCAGCCAAGATAATACGGAAATAAAGGAGCAGTTCTTC. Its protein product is CASSQDNTEIKEQFF.

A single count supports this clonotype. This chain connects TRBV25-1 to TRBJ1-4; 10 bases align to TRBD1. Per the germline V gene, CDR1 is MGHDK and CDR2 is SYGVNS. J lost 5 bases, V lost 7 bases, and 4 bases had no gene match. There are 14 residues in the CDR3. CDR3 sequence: CASNTDRGNEKLFF. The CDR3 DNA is TGTGCCAGCAACACGGACAGGGGGAATGAAAAACTGTTTTTT.

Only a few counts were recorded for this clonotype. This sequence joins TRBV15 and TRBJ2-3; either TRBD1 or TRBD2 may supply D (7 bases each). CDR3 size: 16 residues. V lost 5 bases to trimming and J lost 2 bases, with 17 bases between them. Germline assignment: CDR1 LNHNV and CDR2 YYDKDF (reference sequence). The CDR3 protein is CATSPRGGGHTDTQYF. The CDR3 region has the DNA TGTGCCACCAGCCCCAGGGGGGGCGGCCACACAGATACGCAGTATTTT.

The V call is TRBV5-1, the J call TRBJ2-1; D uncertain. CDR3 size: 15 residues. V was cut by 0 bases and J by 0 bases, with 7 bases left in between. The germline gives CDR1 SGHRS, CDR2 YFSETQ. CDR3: CASSLEGSSYNEQFF. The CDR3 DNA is TGCGCCAGCAGCTTGGAAGGTAGCTCCTACAATGAGCAGTTCTTC. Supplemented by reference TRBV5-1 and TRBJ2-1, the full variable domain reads KAGVTQTPRYLIKTRGQQVTLSCSPISGHRSVSWYQQTPGQGLQFLFEYFSETQRNKGNFPGRFSGRQFSNSRSEMNVSTLELGDSALYLCASSLEGSSYNEQFFGPGTRLTVL.

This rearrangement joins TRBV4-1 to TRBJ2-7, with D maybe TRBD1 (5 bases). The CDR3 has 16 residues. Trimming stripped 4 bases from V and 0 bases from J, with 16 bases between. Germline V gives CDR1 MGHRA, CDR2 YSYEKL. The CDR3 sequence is CASSPMFGHSSYEQYF. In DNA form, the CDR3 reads TGCGCCAGCAGCCCAATGTTTGGACACAGCTCCTACGAGCAGTACTTC.

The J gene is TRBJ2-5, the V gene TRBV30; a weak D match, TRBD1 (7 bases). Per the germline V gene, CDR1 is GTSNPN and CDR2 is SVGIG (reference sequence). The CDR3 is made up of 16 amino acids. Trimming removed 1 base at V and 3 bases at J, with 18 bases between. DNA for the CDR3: TGTGCCTGGAGTGCCTCCAGGGGGGTGGAGGAAGAGACCCAGTACTTC. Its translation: CAWSASRGVEEETQYF.

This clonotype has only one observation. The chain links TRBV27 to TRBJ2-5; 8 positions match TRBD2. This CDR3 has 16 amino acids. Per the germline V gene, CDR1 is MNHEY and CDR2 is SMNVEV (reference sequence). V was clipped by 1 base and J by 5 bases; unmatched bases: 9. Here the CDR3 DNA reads TGTGCCAGCAGTTTATTGGACGGGGGGGCATGGGAGACCCAGTACTTC. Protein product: CASSLLDGGAWETQYF.